A selection of T cell receptor beta chains follows, all from one sample in a study of blood T cells in healthy people across ages. From the 5' RACE reads, TCRdb called clonotypes with MiXCR, one entry per CDR3 protein. The repertoire holds more than 700,000 distinct CDR3 sequences, with roughly 50% as singletons. The sequencing sample was made of blood. Every receptor here comes from a man at least 80 years old in good health. CDR3s include the opening cysteine and the closing phenylalanine or tryptophan. D genes are given only for firm matches. Size tells how often a clone was seen (once, few, many) or the class of an expanded clone, and some rows leave it out.

TRBV9	.	.	TRBJ2-4	CASSPGRAGYIQYF	TGTGCCAGCAGCCCTGGCCGGGCAGGGTACATTCAGTACTTC
TRBV2	.	.	TRBJ1-2	CASSRTGLGGYTF	TGTGCCAGCAGTAGAACGGGGCTAGGAGGCTACACCTTC
TRBV20-1	.	once	TRBJ1-2	CSASPGFGYTF	TGCAGTGCTAGTCCGGGGTTTGGCTACACCTTC
TRBV27	TRBD2	few	TRBJ2-7	CASNPQRTSSYEQYF	TGTGCCAGCAATCCCCAGCGGACTAGCTCCTACGAGCAGTACTTC
TRBV6-7	.	.	TRBJ2-7	CASSPTHSEIYEQYF	TGTGCCAGCAGTCCGACTCACAGTGAGATCTACGAGCAGTACTTC
TRBV28	.	.	TRBJ2-7	CASRGGGLNEQYF	TGTGCCAGCAGGGGGGGGGGCCTCAACGAGCAGTACTTC
TRBV29-1	TRBD2	.	TRBJ2-7	CSARSGDSYEQYF	TGCAGCGCGAGAAGCGGGGACTCCTACGAGCAGTACTTC
TRBV2	TRBD1	.	TRBJ1-2	CAGTGEAGYGYTF	TGTGCCGGGACAGGGGAAGCTGGCTATGGCTACACCTTC
TRBV25-1	.	once	TRBJ2-5	CASSELDSARETQYF	TGTGCCAGCAGTGAGCTGGACAGTGCTAGGGAGACCCAGTACTTC
TRBV13	.	few	TRBJ2-4	CASSIATSPKNIQYF	TGTGCCAGCAGTATAGCCACGAGTCCCAAAAACATTCAGTACTTC
TRBV6-5	.	.	TRBJ1-1	CASSSYGAANTEAFF	TGTGCCAGCAGTTCCTACGGGGCAGCGAACACTGAAGCTTTCTTT
TRBV6-1	.	.	TRBJ1-6	CASSEQISSYNSPLHF	TGTGCCAGCAGTGAACAGATCAGCTCCTATAATTCACCCCTCCACTTT
TRBV5-1	TRBD1	.	TRBJ2-1	CASRGDRCPYNEQFF	TGCGCCAGCAGAGGGGACAGGTGTCCCTACAATGAGCAGTTCTTC
TRBV5-6	.	.	TRBJ2-3	CASRGWGTDTQYF	TGTGCCAGCAGGGGGTGGGGCACAGATACGCAGTATTTT
TRBV3-1	TRBD2	.	TRBJ2-1	CASSQEGRLAGLYNEQFF	TGTGCCAGCAGCCAAGAGGGCCGACTAGCGGGACTCTACAATGAGCAGTTCTTC
TRBV20-1	.	.	TRBJ2-7	CSARTTNSYEQYF	TGCAGTGCTAGAACTACTAATTCCTACGAGCAGTACTTC
TRBV12-3/TRBV12-4	.	.	TRBJ1-2	CASGLEADGYGYTF	TGTGCCAGCGGTTTAGAGGCAGATGGCTATGGCTACACCTTC
TRBV14	.	.	TRBJ2-7	CASSSKKGPNEQYF	TGTGCCAGCAGCTCGAAGAAGGGACCGAACGAGCAGTACTTC
TRBV7-8	.	.	TRBJ2-1	CASSKLPRSALYNEQFF	TGTGCCAGCAGCAAATTGCCCCGGAGTGCCCTTTACAATGAGCAGTTCTTC
TRBV7-9	TRBD2	.	TRBJ2-1	CSSRPRGGAYNEQFF	TGTTCCAGCCGTCCTAGGGGAGGGGCCTACAATGAGCAGTTCTTC
TRBV5-4	TRBD1	.	TRBJ1-1	CASSLIQGAITEAFF	TGTGCCAGCAGCTTGATCCAGGGGGCCATCACTGAAGCTTTCTTT
TRBV6-5	TRBD1	.	TRBJ2-1	CASSRNRGTGNEQFF	TGTGCCAGCAGCCGAAACAGGGGTACCGGGAATGAGCAGTTCTTC
TRBV11-1	.	.	TRBJ2-5	CASSLGPIMGETQYF	TGTGCCAGCAGCTTGGGCCCAATCATGGGGGAGACCCAGTACTTC
TRBV27	TRBD1	few	TRBJ1-1	CASSLYAERFYEGQGITEAFF	TGTGCCAGCAGTTTATATGCGGAGCGTTTCTATGAAGGACAGGGGATCACTGAAGCTTTCTTT
TRBV5-5	TRBD2	.	TRBJ2-1	CASSLVVAGEVNEQFF	TGTGCCAGCAGCTTGGTAGTAGCGGGAGAAGTAAATGAGCAGTTCTTC
TRBV7-9	.	few	TRBJ2-7	CASSFALLGVPMVEQYF	TGTGCCAGCAGCTTCGCGCTGCTAGGAGTCCCCATGGTGGAGCAGTACTTC
TRBV4-2	.	.	TRBJ2-1	CASSQGLVGPNNEQFF	TGTGCCAGCAGCCAAGGGCTCGTGGGACCAAACAATGAGCAGTTCTTC
TRBV6-1	TRBD1	.	TRBJ1-2	CASNPDRYFYGYTF	TGTGCCAGCAACCCGGACAGGTACTTCTATGGCTACACCTTC
TRBV6-5	.	.	TRBJ2-7	CVSSYYRGPLSYEQYF	TGTGTCAGCAGTTACTACCGGGGACCTCTCTCCTACGAGCAGTACTTC
TRBV20-1	TRBD1	few	TRBJ2-5	CSARVEGALETQYF	TGCAGTGCTAGAGTTGAGGGGGCGTTGGAGACCCAGTACTTC
TRBV14	.	once	TRBJ2-5	CASSHQRRGRIQETQYF	TGTGCCAGCAGCCATCAGAGGAGGGGGCGGATTCAAGAGACCCAGTACTTC
TRBV20-1	TRBD1	few	TRBJ1-2	CSADPRTGRNGYTF	TGCAGTGCGGATCCTCGGACAGGGAGGAATGGCTACACCTTC
TRBV6-5	TRBD2	.	TRBJ2-1	CASSVAGGPKNEQFF	TGTGCCAGCAGTGTAGCGGGAGGGCCTAAAAATGAGCAGTTCTTC
TRBV5-1	.	.	TRBJ2-7	CASSARSGSYNEQYF	TGCGCCAGCAGCGCCAGGAGCGGCTCCTACAATGAGCAGTACTTC
TRBV11-2	TRBD2	.	TRBJ2-1	CAILAGGGNEQFF	TGTGCCATCCTAGCGGGAGGGGGCAATGAGCAGTTCTTC
TRBV28	.	.	TRBJ2-4	CASSLDRGWAKNIQYF	TGTGCCAGCAGTTTAGACCGAGGTTGGGCCAAAAACATTCAGTACTTC
TRBV29-1	.	.	TRBJ2-3	CSVAGESTDTQYF	TGCAGCGTTGCGGGCGAAAGCACAGATACGCAGTATTTT
TRBV6-1	.	.	TRBJ1-2	CASSEALPQGPRGYTF	TGTGCCAGCAGTGAAGCGTTGCCTCAGGGTCCGCGCGGCTACACCTTC
TRBV5-5	TRBD1	.	TRBJ2-7	CASRDKTGGGYEQYF	TGTGCCAGCAGGGACAAGACAGGGGGCGGTTACGAGCAGTACTTC
TRBV7-8	.	few	TRBJ2-7	CASSLLSSAEAGPTLYYEQYF	TGTGCCAGCAGCTTATTGTCCTCGGCCGAGGCGGGACCAACTTTGTACTACGAGCAGTACTTC
TRBV7-2	.	.	TRBJ2-7	CASSLAQYSYEQYF	TGTGCCAGCAGCTTAGCGCAGTACAGCTACGAGCAGTACTTC
TRBV28	TRBD1	few	TRBJ2-7	CASSLAGGTPYEQYF	TGTGCCAGCAGTTTAGCAGGGGGCACCCCCTACGAGCAGTACTTC
TRBV7-3	TRBD1	few	TRBJ2-3	CASSTGQGASDTQYF	TGTGCCAGCAGTACGGGACAGGGGGCGTCAGATACGCAGTATTTT